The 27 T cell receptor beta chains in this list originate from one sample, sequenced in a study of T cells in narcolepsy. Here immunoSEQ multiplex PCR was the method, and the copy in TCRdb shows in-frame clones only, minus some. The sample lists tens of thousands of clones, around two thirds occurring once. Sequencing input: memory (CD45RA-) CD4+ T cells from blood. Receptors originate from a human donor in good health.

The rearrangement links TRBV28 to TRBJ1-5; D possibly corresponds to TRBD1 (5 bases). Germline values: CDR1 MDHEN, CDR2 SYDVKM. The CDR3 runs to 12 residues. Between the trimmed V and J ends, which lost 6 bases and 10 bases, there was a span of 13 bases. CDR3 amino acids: CASRTGAYPQHF. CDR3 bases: TGTGCCAGCAGAACAGGCGCGTATCCCCAGCATTTT.

The CDR3 is CASSLQTGNTGELFF. CDR3 DNA: TGCGCCAGCAGCTTACAGACAGGGAACACCGGGGAGCTGTTTTTT. V usage is TRBV5-1 and J usage is TRBJ2-2; tentative D call: TRBD1 (6 bases). This CDR3 has 15 residues. Germline V gives CDR1 SGHRS, CDR2 YFSETQ. Trimming took off 2 bases at V and 1 base at J, with 9 bases between the two ends.

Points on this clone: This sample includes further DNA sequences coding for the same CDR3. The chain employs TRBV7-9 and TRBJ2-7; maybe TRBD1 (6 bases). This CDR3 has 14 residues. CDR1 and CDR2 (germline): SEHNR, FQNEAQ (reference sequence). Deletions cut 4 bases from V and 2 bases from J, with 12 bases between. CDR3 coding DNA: TGTGCCAGCAGCTCGTACAGGGACGCCTACGAGCAGTACTTC. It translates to CASSSYRDAYEQYF. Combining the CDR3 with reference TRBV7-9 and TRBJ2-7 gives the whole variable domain DTGVSQNPRHKITKRGQNVTFRCDPISEHNRLYWYRQTLGQGPEFLTYFQNEAQLEKSRLLSDRFSAERPKGSFSTLEIQRTEQGDSAMYLCASSSYRDAYEQYFGPGTRLTVT.

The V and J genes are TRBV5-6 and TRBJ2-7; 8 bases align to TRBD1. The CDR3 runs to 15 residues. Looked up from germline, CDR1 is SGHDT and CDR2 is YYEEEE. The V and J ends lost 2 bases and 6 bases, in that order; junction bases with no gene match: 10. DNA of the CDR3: TGTGCCAGCAGCTTCAGGGGGCTAGGTCTGGGCGAGCAGTACTTC. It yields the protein CASSFRGLGLGEQYF.

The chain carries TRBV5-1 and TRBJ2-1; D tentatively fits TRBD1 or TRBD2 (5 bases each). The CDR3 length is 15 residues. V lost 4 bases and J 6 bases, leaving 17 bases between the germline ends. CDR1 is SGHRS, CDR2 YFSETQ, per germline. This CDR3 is CASSTAGTWANEQFF. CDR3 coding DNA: TGCGCCAGCAGCACAGCCGGGACGTGGGCCAATGAGCAGTTCTTC.

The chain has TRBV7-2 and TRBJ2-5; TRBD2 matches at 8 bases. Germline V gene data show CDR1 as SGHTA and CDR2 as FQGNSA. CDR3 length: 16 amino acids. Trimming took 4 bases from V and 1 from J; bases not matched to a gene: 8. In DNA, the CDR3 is TGTGCCAGCAGCTATACTAGCGGAGTGCCCCAAGAGACCCAGTACTTC. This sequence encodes CASSYTSGVPQETQYF.

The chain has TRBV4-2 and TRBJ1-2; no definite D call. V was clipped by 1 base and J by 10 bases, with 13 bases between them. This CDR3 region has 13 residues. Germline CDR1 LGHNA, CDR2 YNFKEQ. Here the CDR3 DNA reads TGTGCCAGCAGCCAAGGCGGCATCACGACCTACACCTTC. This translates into CASSQGGITTYTF.

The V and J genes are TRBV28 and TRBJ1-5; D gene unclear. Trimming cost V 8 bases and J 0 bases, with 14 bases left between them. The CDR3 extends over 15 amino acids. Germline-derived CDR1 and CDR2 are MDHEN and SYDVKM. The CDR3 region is CASGGSPSSNQPQHF. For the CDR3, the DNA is TGTGCCAGCGGTGGGAGCCCTTCTAGCAATCAGCCCCAGCATTTT.

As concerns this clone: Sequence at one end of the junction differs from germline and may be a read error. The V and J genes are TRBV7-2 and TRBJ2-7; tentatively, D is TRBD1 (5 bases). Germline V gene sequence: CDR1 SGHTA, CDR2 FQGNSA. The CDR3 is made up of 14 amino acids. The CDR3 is CASSAYRNSYGQYF. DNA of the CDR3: TGTGCCAGCAGCGCTTACAGGAACTCCTACGGGCAGTACTTC.

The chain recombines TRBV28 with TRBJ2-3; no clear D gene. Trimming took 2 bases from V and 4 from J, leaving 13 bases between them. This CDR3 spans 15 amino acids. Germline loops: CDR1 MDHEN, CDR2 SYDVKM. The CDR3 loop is CASSLRSTGPDTQYF. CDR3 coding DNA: TGTGCCAGCAGTTTACGCTCGACGGGTCCAGATACGCAGTATTTT. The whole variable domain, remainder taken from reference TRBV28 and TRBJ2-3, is DVKVTQSSRYLVKRTGEKVFLECVQDMDHENMFWYRQDPGLGLRLIYFSYDVKMKEKGDIPEGYSVSREKKERFSLILESASTNQTSMYLCASSLRSTGPDTQYFGPGTRLTVL.

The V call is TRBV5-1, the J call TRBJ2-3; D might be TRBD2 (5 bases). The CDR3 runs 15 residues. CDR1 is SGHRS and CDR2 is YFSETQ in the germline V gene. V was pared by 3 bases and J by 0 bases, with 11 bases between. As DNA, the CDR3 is TGCGCCAGCAGCTCTGGGAGCGCGAGCACAGATACGCAGTATTTT. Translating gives CASSSGSASTDTQYF. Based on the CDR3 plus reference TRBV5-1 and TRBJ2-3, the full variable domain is KAGVTQTPRYLIKTRGQQVTLSCSPISGHRSVSWYQQTPGQGLQFLFEYFSETQRNKGNFPGRFSGRQFSNSRSEMNVSTLELGDSALYLCASSSGSASTDTQYFGPGTRLTVL.

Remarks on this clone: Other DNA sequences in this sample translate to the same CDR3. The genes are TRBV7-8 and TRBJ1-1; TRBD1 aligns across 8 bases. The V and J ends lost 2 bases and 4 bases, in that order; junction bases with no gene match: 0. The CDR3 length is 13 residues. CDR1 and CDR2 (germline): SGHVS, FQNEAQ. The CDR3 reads CASSLTGGTEAFF. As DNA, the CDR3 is TGTGCCAGCAGCTTAACAGGGGGCACTGAAGCTTTCTTT.

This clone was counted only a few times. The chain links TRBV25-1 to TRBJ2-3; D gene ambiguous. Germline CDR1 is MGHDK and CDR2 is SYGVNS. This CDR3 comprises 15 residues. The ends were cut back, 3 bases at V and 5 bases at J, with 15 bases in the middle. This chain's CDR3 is CASSESARFGDTQYF. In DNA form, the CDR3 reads TGTGCCAGCAGTGAGTCCGCTCGGTTCGGAGATACGCAGTATTTT. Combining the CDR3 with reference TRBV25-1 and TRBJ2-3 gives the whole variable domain EADIYQTPRYLVIGTGKKITLECSQTMGHDKMYWYQQDPGMELHLIHYSYGVNSTEKGDLSSESTVSRIRTEHFPLTLESARPSHTSQYLCASSESARFGDTQYFGPGTRLTVL.

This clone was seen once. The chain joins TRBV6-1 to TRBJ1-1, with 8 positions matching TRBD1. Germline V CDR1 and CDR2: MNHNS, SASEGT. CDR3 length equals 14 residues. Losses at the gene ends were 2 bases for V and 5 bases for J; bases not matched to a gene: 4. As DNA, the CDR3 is TGTGCCAGCAGTGAACAGGGGGCTGTGACTGAAGCTTTCTTT. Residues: CASSEQGAVTEAFF.

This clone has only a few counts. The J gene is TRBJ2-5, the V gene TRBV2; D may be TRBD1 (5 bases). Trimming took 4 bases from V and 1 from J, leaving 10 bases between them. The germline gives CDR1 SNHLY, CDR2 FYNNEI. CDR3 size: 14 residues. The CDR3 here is CASSVGAGQETQYF. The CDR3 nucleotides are TGTGCCAGCAGTGTAGGGGCCGGCCAAGAGACCCAGTACTTC. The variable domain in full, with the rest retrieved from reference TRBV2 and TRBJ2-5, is EPEVTQTPSHQVTQMGQEVILRCVPISNHLYFYWYRQILGQKVEFLVSFYNNEISEKSEIFDDQFSVERPDGSNFTLKIRSTKLEDSAMYFCASSVGAGQETQYFGPGTRLLVL.

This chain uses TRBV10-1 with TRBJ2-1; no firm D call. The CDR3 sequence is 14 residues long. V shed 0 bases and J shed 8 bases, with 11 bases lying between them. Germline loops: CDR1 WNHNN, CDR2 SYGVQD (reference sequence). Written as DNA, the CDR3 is TGCGCCAGCAGTGAGTCTTCGAATAAGGATGAGCAGTTCTTC. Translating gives CASSESSNKDEQFF.

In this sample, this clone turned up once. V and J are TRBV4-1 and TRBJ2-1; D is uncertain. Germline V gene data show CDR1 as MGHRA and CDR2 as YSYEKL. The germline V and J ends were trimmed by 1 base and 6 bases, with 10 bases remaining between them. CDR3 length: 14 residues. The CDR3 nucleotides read TGCGCCAGCAGCCAAGGTCTGGCAGGCAATGAGCAGTTCTTC. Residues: CASSQGLAGNEQFF.

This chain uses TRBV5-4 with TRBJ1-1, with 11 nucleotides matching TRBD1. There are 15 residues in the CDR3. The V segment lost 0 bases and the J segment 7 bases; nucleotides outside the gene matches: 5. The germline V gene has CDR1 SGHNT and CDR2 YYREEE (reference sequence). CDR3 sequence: CASSLVGTGGGEAFF. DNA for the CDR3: TGTGCCAGCAGCTTGGTAGGGACAGGGGGAGGTGAAGCTTTCTTT.

DNA of the CDR3: TGTGCCAGTAGTCTGGCTAGCGGGAGCAAGACCCAGTACTTC. Translating it yields CASSLASGSKTQYF. The chain carries TRBV19 and TRBJ2-5; TRBD2 agrees at 10 bases. Germline V gives CDR1 LNHDA, CDR2 SQIVND (reference sequence). The V gene end was trimmed by 5 bases and the J gene end by 6 bases; junction bases not matched to a gene: 6. This CDR3 spans 14 amino acids. The full variable domain, with the rest looked up from reference TRBV19 and TRBJ2-5, is DGGITQSPKYLFRKEGQNVTLSCEQNLNHDAMYWYRQDPGQGLRLIYYSQIVNDFQKGDIAEGYSVSREKKESFPLTVTSAQKNPTAFYLCASSLASGSKTQYFGPGTRLLVL.

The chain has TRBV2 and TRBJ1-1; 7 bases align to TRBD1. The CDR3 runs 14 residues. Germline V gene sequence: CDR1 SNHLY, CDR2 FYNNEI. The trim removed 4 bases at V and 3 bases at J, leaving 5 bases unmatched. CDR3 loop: CASSGGQLYTEAFF. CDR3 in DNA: TGTGCCAGCAGTGGGGGACAGCTTTACACTGAAGCTTTCTTT. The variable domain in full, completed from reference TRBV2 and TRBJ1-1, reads EPEVTQTPSHQVTQMGQEVILRCVPISNHLYFYWYRQILGQKVEFLVSFYNNEISEKSEIFDDQFSVERPDGSNFTLKIRSTKLEDSAMYFCASSGGQLYTEAFFGQGTRLTVV.

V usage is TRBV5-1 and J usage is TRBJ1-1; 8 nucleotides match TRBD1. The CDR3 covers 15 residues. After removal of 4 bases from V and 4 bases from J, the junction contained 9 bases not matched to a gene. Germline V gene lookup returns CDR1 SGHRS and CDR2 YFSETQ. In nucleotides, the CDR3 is TGCGCCAGCAGCAGCACGACAGGGGTTGCCACTGAAGCTTTCTTT. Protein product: CASSSTTGVATEAFF.

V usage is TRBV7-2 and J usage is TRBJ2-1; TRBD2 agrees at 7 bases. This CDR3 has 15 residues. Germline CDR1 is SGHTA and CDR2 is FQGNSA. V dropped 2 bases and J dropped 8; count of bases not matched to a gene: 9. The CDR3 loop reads CASSLSSGGIDEQFF. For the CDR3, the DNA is TGTGCCAGCAGCTTATCTTCGGGAGGAATCGATGAGCAGTTCTTC.

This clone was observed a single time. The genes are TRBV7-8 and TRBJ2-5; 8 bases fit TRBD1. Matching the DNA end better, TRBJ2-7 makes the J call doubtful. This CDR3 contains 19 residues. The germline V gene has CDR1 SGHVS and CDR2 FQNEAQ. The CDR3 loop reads CASSPTRTGISRRAYEQYF. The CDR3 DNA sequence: TGTGCCAGCAGCCCGACCAGGACAGGGATAAGTCGCCGAGCGTACGAGCAGTACTTC.

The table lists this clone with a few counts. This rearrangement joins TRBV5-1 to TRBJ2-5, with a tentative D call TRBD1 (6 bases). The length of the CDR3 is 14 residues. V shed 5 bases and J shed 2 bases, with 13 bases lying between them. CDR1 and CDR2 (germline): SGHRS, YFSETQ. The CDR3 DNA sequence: TGCGCCAGCAGACTCGGGACATTACAAGAGACCCAGTACTTC. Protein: CASRLGTLQETQYF.

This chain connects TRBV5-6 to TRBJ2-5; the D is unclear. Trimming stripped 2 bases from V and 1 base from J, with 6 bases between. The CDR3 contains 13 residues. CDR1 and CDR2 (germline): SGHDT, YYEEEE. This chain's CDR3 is CASSLPSQETQYF. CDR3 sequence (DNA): TGTGCCAGCAGCTTACCCTCCCAAGAGACCCAGTACTTC.

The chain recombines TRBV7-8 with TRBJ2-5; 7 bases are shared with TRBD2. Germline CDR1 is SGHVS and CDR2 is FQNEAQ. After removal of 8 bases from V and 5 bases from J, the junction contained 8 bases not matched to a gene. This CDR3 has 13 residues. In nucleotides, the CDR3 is TGTGCCAGCCGACTAGCTGGGTGGGAGACCCAGTACTTC. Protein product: CASRLAGWETQYF.

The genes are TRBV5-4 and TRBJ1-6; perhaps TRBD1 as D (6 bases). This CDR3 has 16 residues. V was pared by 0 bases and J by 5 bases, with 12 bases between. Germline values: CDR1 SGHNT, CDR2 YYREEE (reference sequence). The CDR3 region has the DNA TGTGCCAGCAGCTTGGAAGGGGGGGGGCATAATTCACCCCTCCACTTT. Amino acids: CASSLEGGGHNSPLHF.